This TCR beta chain was identified in a study of blood T cell repertoires in COVID-19. Background on the study: Researchers got acute and convalescent COVID-19 samples from the United States, Italy and Spain. PBMCs, B-cell-depleted T cells, or T cells were the source of the cDNA or gDNA that made up the material.

As handled by the study authors: By means of reference gene primer amplification, nucleated cell counts were estimated. The method was immunoSEQ multiplex PCR; TCRdb's version includes in-frame clones alone and lacks a portion of them. Clonal size and the V and J genes are those of that table, whereas D and trimming came from the DNA. The sample includes under 15,000 clones, around 83% of them seen just once. This clone was detected a few times. V shed 0 bases and J shed 3 bases, with 12 bases lying between them. CDR1 and CDR2 (germline): KGHSY, FQNENV. The CDR3 runs 15 residues. This TCR came from a man aged 50 to 60 with active COVID-19. The V gene is TRBV16, the J gene TRBJ2-7; possibly TRBD2 for D (5 bases). Sequencing input: peripheral blood. DNA for the CDR3: TGTGCCAGCAGCCAATCCCCGACGGGAAACTACGAGCAGTACTTC. Its translation is CASSQSPTGNYEQYF.